Below, 27 T cell receptor beta chains from the same sample are listed, as sequenced in a study of blood T cell repertoires in COVID-19. Repertoires were generated with immunoSEQ multiplex PCR, while TCRdb's copy carries only in-frame clones and drops some. The sample has about 250,000 clones, approximately 90% seen once. The sample was peripheral blood. The source of these receptors is a woman in her twenties or thirties with active or convalescent COVID-19.

The chain couples TRBV5-4 to TRBJ1-4; 7 bases are shared with TRBD1. The germline V gene encodes CDR1 SGHNT and CDR2 YYREEE (reference sequence). The V segment lost 4 bases and the J segment 5 bases; nucleotides outside the gene matches: 5. This CDR3 has 14 amino acids. The CDR3 protein is CASSTGQTNEKLFF. The CDR3 bases are TGTGCCAGCAGCACGGGACAGACAAATGAAAAACTGTTTTTT.

Only one count was recorded for this clone. This chain joins TRBV5-1 and TRBJ1-5; tentatively, D is TRBD1 (6 bases). This CDR3 spans 14 amino acids. The germline CDR1 and CDR2 sequences are SGHRS and YFSETQ. Between the trimmed V and J ends, which lost 4 bases and 5 bases, there was a span of 13 bases. The CDR3 sequence: CASSAGTSDQPQHF. The CDR3 DNA reads as TGCGCCAGCAGCGCTGGGACAAGCGATCAGCCCCAGCATTTT.

Worth noting for this clone: The sample carries other DNA sequences with the same CDR3. J is TRBJ1-1 and V is TRBV18; weak D call: TRBD1 (5 bases). This CDR3 contains 15 residues. V lost 1 base to trimming and J lost 0 bases, with 9 bases between them. CDR1 KGHSH and CDR2 LQKENI come from the germline V gene. This CDR3 reads CASSPQGGVNTEAFF. The CDR3, as DNA: TGTGCCAGCTCACCACAAGGAGGGGTGAACACTGAAGCTTTCTTT. Using reference TRBV18 and TRBJ1-1 for the parts outside the CDR3, the full variable domain is NAGVMQNPRHLVRRRGQEARLRCSPMKGHSHVYWYRQLPEEGLKFMVYLQKENIIDESGMPKERFSAEFPKEGPSILRIQQVVRGDSAAYFCASSPQGGVNTEAFFGQGTRLTVV.

This clone was observed a single time. The CDR3 DNA sequence: TGTGCCATCAGTGGGCAGGGTCCCATTACCTACGAGCAGTACTTC. It codes for CAISGQGPITYEQYF. This chain links TRBV10-3 with TRBJ2-7; D is perhaps TRBD1 (5 bases). The CDR3 loop spans 15 amino acids. From germline, CDR1 is ENHRY and CDR2 SYGVKD. The ends were cut back, 4 bases at V and 2 bases at J, with 15 bases in the middle.

The chain couples TRBV5-1 to TRBJ1-4; D is ambiguous. The V gene's germline CDR1 is SGHRS and CDR2 YFSETQ. Trimming pared 5 bases from V and 0 bases from J, leaving 14 bases between. The CDR3 contains 16 residues. The CDR3 loop reads CASRHTATATNEKLFF. The CDR3 coding sequence is TGCGCCAGCAGACACACCGCAACAGCAACTAATGAAAAACTGTTTTTT.

V is TRBV5-1 and J is TRBJ1-1; maybe TRBD1 (6 bases). CDR3 length: 14 amino acids. The V end was cut by 4 bases, the J end by 0 bases, with 10 bases between. In germline, CDR1 is SGHRS, CDR2 YFSETQ. The CDR3 is CASSLRTVNTEAFF. CDR3 coding DNA: TGCGCCAGCAGCCTACGGACAGTGAACACTGAAGCTTTCTTT. The full variable domain, completed using reference TRBV5-1 and TRBJ1-1, is KAGVTQTPRYLIKTRGQQVTLSCSPISGHRSVSWYQQTPGQGLQFLFEYFSETQRNKGNFPGRFSGRQFSNSRSEMNVSTLELGDSALYLCASSLRTVNTEAFFGQGTRLTVV.

The DNA of the CDR3 is TGTGCCAGCAGTGGGGGAGCCGGGACAGGGGATTACGAGCAGTACTTC. Residues: CASSGGAGTGDYEQYF. The chain has TRBV2 and TRBJ2-7; 10 bases match TRBD1. The germline CDR1 and CDR2 sequences are SNHLY and FYNNEI. The CDR3 is made up of 16 amino acids. V was pared by 4 bases and J by 4 bases, with 10 bases of the junction left unmatched.

This rearrangement joins TRBV7-2 to TRBJ1-5, with 8 bases fitting TRBD1. The CDR3 extends over 14 amino acids. Germline assignment: CDR1 SGHTA and CDR2 FQGNSA. V shed 5 bases, J shed 11 bases, and the junction held 11 bases outside the gene matches. The CDR3 nucleotides are TGTGCCAGCAGCCGGACAGGGCCTCGGGGGACCCAGCATTTT. This encodes CASSRTGPRGTQHF. The full variable domain, its missing parts supplied by reference TRBV7-2 and TRBJ1-5, is GAGVSQSPSNKVTEKGKDVELRCDPISGHTALYWYRQSLGQGLEFLIYFQGNSAPDKSGLPSDRFSAERTGGSVSTLTIQRTQQEDSAVYLCASSRTGPRGTQHFGDGTRLSIL.

V gene TRBV24-1 combines with J gene TRBJ2-1; 9 nucleotides align to TRBD1. Germline V gene lookup returns CDR1 KGHDR and CDR2 SFDVKD. The V segment lost 2 bases and the J segment 8 bases; nucleotides outside the gene matches: 9. The CDR3 runs to 16 residues. The CDR3 protein is CATSDSRTGAGDEQFF. The CDR3 DNA reads TGTGCCACCAGTGATTCAAGGACAGGGGCCGGCGATGAGCAGTTCTTC.

A remark on this clone: This specimen includes other DNA sequences encoding the same CDR3. The gene calls are TRBV6-5 and TRBJ2-1; possible D gene TRBD2, 5 bases. The CDR3 runs 14 residues. Germline V CDR1 and CDR2: MNHEY, SVGAGI. V lost 2 bases and J 0 bases, leaving 5 bases between the germline ends. CDR3 nucleotides: TGTGCCAGCAGTTACGGGAGCTCCTACAATGAGCAGTTCTTC. Protein sequence: CASSYGSSYNEQFF.

This chain links TRBV7-2 with TRBJ1-2; 8 bases line up with TRBD1. The CDR3 loop spans 15 amino acids. Germline V gene lookup returns CDR1 SGHTA and CDR2 FQGNSA. V lost 0 bases, J lost 7 bases, and 7 bases stayed unmatched. CDR3 nucleotides: TGTGCCAGCAGCTTAGCCCAAGACAGGGGACGTGGCTACACCTTC. Its translation is CASSLAQDRGRGYTF.

V usage is TRBV6-2 or TRBV6-3 and J usage is TRBJ1-6, with TRBD1 as a possible D gene (6 bases). The germline gives CDR1 MNHEY, CDR2 SVGEGT. V was clipped by 6 bases and J by 4 bases, with 13 bases between them. The CDR3 runs to 15 residues. The CDR3: CASSSGHEYNSPLHF. In nucleotides, the CDR3 is TGTGCCAGCAGCTCGGGACACGAGTATAATTCACCCCTCCACTTT.

The chain uses TRBV28 and TRBJ1-1; no clear D. Germline assignment: CDR1 MDHEN and CDR2 SYDVKM. The CDR3 sequence is 12 residues long. V lost 6 bases, J lost 8 bases, and 13 bases lay in between. Here the CDR3 DNA reads TGTGCCAGCAGGCCAACAGTGACAGAAGCTTTCTTT. Its translation: CASRPTVTEAFF.

The J gene is TRBJ2-7, the V gene TRBV28; 8 bases line up with TRBD1. V dropped 4 bases and J dropped 5; count of bases not matched to a gene: 1. The CDR3 sequence is 12 residues long. Germline V lookup: CDR1 MDHEN, CDR2 SYDVKM. The CDR3, as DNA: TGTGCCAGCAGTTGGACAGGGAACGAGCAGTACTTC. Its translation is CASSWTGNEQYF.

The V call is TRBV5-1, the J call TRBJ1-2; D unresolved. The CDR3 has 14 residues. Trimming cost V 4 bases and J 8 bases, with 18 bases left between them. The V gene's germline CDR1 is SGHRS and CDR2 YFSETQ. Written as DNA, the CDR3 is TGCGCCAGCAGCCCGACGGGTGTAGGAGGAGGCTACACCTTC. It is translated as CASSPTGVGGGYTF.

This clone was seen a few times. The chain is built from TRBV30 and TRBJ1-1, with D maybe TRBD1 (6 bases). There are 14 residues in the CDR3. V was cut by 2 bases and J by 5 bases, with 15 bases left in between. CDR1 is GTSNPN and CDR2 is SVGIG in the germline V gene (reference sequence). The CDR3 bases are TGTGCCTGGAGTCAGTACAGGGTAAGAACTGAAGCTTTCTTT. Protein: CAWSQYRVRTEAFF.

CDR3 in DNA: TGTGCCAGCAGCCCACGCACAGGGTGGCACGAGCAGTACTTC. Residues: CASSPRTGWHEQYF. The chain links TRBV7-2 to TRBJ2-7, with D maybe TRBD1 (6 bases). This CDR3 spans 14 amino acids. The V end lost 5 bases, the J end lost 5 bases, and 16 bases lay between the germline ends. Germline V gene sequence: CDR1 SGHTA, CDR2 FQGNSA.

V gene TRBV30 combines with J gene TRBJ1-6; D not certain. CDR1 GTSNPN and CDR2 SVGIG come from the germline V gene (reference sequence). The CDR3 spans 12 residues. V dropped 2 bases and J dropped 8 bases, with 7 bases sitting between them. CDR3 residues: CAWSQVYSPLHF. The DNA for the CDR3 is TGTGCCTGGAGTCAGGTATATTCACCCCTCCACTTT.

The chain combines TRBV7-2 with TRBJ2-5; D may be TRBD2 (6 bases). V lost 5 bases and J lost 2, with 18 bases in between. The germline gives CDR1 SGHTA, CDR2 FQGNSA. This CDR3 comprises 16 residues. CDR3 residues: CASSPGTQWGQETQYF. The CDR3 coding sequence is TGTGCCAGCAGCCCGGGGACTCAATGGGGACAAGAGACCCAGTACTTC. Variable domain in full (rest from reference TRBV7-2 and TRBJ2-5): GAGVSQSPSNKVTEKGKDVELRCDPISGHTALYWYRQSLGQGLEFLIYFQGNSAPDKSGLPSDRFSAERTGGSVSTLTIQRTQQEDSAVYLCASSPGTQWGQETQYFGPGTRLLVL.

Notes on this clone: This specimen includes other DNA sequences encoding the same CDR3. The rearrangement joins TRBV6-1 to TRBJ2-6; D not certain. The V gene lost 1 base and the J gene lost 2 bases, with 6 bases spanning the gap. This CDR3 contains 15 residues. In germline, CDR1 is MNHNS, CDR2 SASEGT. The CDR3 region has the DNA TGTGCCAGCAGTGAAGGCCGGGCTGGGGCCAACGTCCTGACTTTC. Translation gives CASSEGRAGANVLTF.

The chain employs TRBV20-1 and TRBJ1-2; D remains ambiguous. The CDR3 is made up of 11 amino acids. CDR1 DFQATT and CDR2 SNEGSKA come from the germline V gene (reference sequence). Deletions cut 3 bases from V and 6 bases from J, with 8 bases between. CDR3 nucleotides: TGCAGTGCTAGGCGGCAGCATGGCTACACCTTC. Translating gives CSARRQHGYTF.

This clone was counted between two and nine times. The chain couples TRBV19 to TRBJ1-1, with D perhaps TRBD1 (6 bases). The CDR3 has 14 residues. Germline lookup yields CDR1 LNHDA and CDR2 SQIVND (reference sequence). V lost 5 bases and J lost 4, with 14 bases in between. CDR3 protein: CASSFRGGGTEAFF. For the CDR3, the DNA is TGTGCCAGTAGTTTTAGGGGGGGAGGCACTGAAGCTTTCTTT. Drawing the rest from reference TRBV19 and TRBJ1-1, the complete variable domain is DGGITQSPKYLFRKEGQNVTLSCEQNLNHDAMYWYRQDPGQGLRLIYYSQIVNDFQKGDIAEGYSVSREKKESFPLTVTSAQKNPTAFYLCASSFRGGGTEAFFGQGTRLTVV.

The chain employs TRBV9 and TRBJ2-3; 9 bases map to TRBD1. Germline V gene lookup returns CDR1 SGDLS and CDR2 YYNGEE. This CDR3 comprises 16 residues. V lost 0 bases to trimming and J lost 4 bases; unmatched junction nucleotides: 6. The CDR3 protein is CASSVGGQGVADTQYF. The DNA for the CDR3 is TGTGCCAGCAGCGTAGGGGGACAGGGAGTAGCAGATACGCAGTATTTT.

The rearrangement uses TRBV5-1 and TRBJ2-1; 11 bases are a match to TRBD2. CDR1 and CDR2 from the germline V gene are SGHRS and YFSETQ. Trimming cost V 0 bases and J 8 bases; bases outside gene matches: 13. There are 18 residues in the CDR3. CDR3 sequence reads: CASSLVRSPSGGWDEQFF. As DNA, the CDR3 is TGCGCCAGCAGCTTGGTACGGTCGCCTAGCGGGGGGTGGGATGAGCAGTTCTTC.

This sequence joins TRBV18 and TRBJ1-3; TRBD1 matches at 11 bases. CDR3 length: 17 residues. With V trimmed by 2 bases and J by 0 bases, 3 bases remained unmatched. Germline CDR1 and CDR2: KGHSH and LQKENI. The CDR3 DNA reads TGTGCCAGCTCACCAAGGACAGGGGGCCTCTCTGGAAACACCATATATTTT. It translates to CASSPRTGGLSGNTIYF.

This sequence joins TRBV7-8 and TRBJ2-3; 10 positions match TRBD1. Germline values: CDR1 SGHVS, CDR2 FQNEAQ. V lost 3 bases, J lost 2 bases, and 17 bases stayed unmatched. CDR3 length equals 20 residues. CDR3 region: CASSFRGRTGGLGPTDTQYF. DNA of the CDR3: TGTGCCAGCAGCTTCAGGGGGCGGACAGGGGGTCTCGGCCCCACAGATACGCAGTATTTT.

The rearrangement uses TRBV6-1 and TRBJ2-7; TRBD2 aligns across 7 bases. Germline CDR1 MNHNS, CDR2 SASEGT. J was trimmed by 3 bases and V by 1 base; bases with no gene match: 6. The CDR3 is 15 amino acids. This CDR3 is CASSEVAGDYYEQYF. As DNA, the CDR3 is TGTGCCAGCAGTGAAGTCGCGGGGGATTACTACGAGCAGTACTTC.